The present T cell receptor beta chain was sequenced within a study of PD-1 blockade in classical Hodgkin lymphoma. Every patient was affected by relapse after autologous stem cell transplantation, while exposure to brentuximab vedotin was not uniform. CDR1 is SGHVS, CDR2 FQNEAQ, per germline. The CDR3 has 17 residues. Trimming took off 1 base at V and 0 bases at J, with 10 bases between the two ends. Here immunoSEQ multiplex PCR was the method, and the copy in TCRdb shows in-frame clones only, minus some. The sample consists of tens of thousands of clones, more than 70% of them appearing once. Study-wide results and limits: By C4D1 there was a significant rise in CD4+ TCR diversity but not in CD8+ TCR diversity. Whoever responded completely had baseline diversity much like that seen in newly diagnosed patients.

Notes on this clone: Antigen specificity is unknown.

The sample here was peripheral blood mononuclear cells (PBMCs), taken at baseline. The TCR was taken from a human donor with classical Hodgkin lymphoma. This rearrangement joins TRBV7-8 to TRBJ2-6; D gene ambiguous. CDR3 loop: CASSLEGGYSGANVLTF. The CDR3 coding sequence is TGTGCCAGCAGCTTAGAGGGCGGATACTCTGGGGCCAACGTCCTGACTTTC.